Each of the 18 T cell receptor beta chains below was sequenced from the same sample in a study of shared clonotypes between healthy human individuals. Repertoires were generated with immunoSEQ multiplex PCR, while TCRdb's copy carries only in-frame clones and drops some. The data contain hundreds of thousands of clones, approximately 79% of them seen just once; the ten biggest clones take up 1.5% to 2%. Sequenced: memory CD4+ T cells sorted from blood. The subset denotes: CD45RA-negative fraction. The receptors originated from a woman aged 30 to 39 in good health.

On this clone itself: This sample includes further DNA sequences coding for the same CDR3. The chain combines TRBV27 with TRBJ1-1, with a weak D call TRBD1 (6 bases). V lost 6 bases, J lost 4 bases, and 12 bases lay in between. Germline V gives CDR1 MNHEY, CDR2 SMNVEV (reference sequence). The CDR3 runs to 13 residues. This chain's CDR3 is CASRTGRGTEAFF. The CDR3 DNA reads as TGTGCCAGCAGGACAGGAAGGGGCACTGAAGCTTTCTTT.

This chain uses TRBV28 with TRBJ2-7; 13 nucleotides agree with TRBD2. The CDR3 consists of 15 residues. CDR1 is MDHEN, CDR2 SYDVKM, per germline. V lost 5 bases to trimming and J lost 4 bases; unmatched junction nucleotides: 5. The CDR3 DNA follows: TGTGCCAGCAGTAAGTGGACTAGCGGGAGTTACGAGCAGTACTTC. It specifies CASSKWTSGSYEQYF.

This chain uses TRBV7-9 with TRBJ1-1, with a possible D match to TRBD1 (5 bases). V was trimmed by 5 bases and J by 4 bases, leaving 17 bases between them. The CDR3 consists of 15 residues. Looked up from germline, CDR1 is SEHNR and CDR2 is FQNEAQ (reference sequence). The CDR3, as DNA: TGTGCCAGCAGCCTGACCGGGGGGGGTGGCACTGAAGCTTTCTTT. It encodes CASSLTGGGGTEAFF.

Many counts were recorded for this clone. The V call is TRBV6-4, the J call TRBJ1-1; no firm D call. The CDR3 runs 13 residues. CDR1 and CDR2 (germline): MRHNA, SNTAGT. V was clipped by 6 bases and J by 4 bases, with 12 bases between them. The CDR3 loop reads CASSSGWGTEAFF. CDR3 nucleotides: TGTGCCAGCAGCTCTGGGTGGGGCACTGAAGCTTTCTTT.

V usage is TRBV19 and J usage is TRBJ2-1, with D possibly being TRBD1 or TRBD2 (5 bases each). The V and J ends lost 5 bases and 9 bases respectively, with 20 bases between them. This CDR3 is built from 15 residues. From germline, CDR1 is LNHDA and CDR2 SQIVND (reference sequence). CDR3 nucleotides: TGTGCCAGTAGTCGAACCGGGACCCCGGCGGGTGAGCAGTTCTTC. It codes for CASSRTGTPAGEQFF.

The chain couples TRBV6-5 to TRBJ2-7; 13 positions agree with TRBD2. This CDR3 comprises 15 residues. Trimming removed 3 bases from V and 5 bases from J; junction bases left unmatched: 4. CDR1 is MNHEY, CDR2 SVGAGI, per germline. The CDR3 DNA is TGTGCCAGCAGTTATGTAGGGACTAGCGGGAACGAGCAGTACTTC. As protein: CASSYVGTSGNEQYF.

This clone was detected once. The chain has TRBV11-2 and TRBJ2-5; D is ambiguous. The ends were cut back, 5 bases at V and 5 bases at J, with 18 bases in the middle. CDR3 length: 15 amino acids. The V gene's germline CDR1 is SGHAT and CDR2 FQNNGV. The CDR3 nucleotides read TGTGCCAGCAGCCCATCCCTGGGCGACGGGGAGACCCAGTACTTC. Protein sequence: CASSPSLGDGETQYF.

The DNA for the CDR3 is TGTGCCAGCAGTCCTGGGACCGGCTGGTACGAGCAGTACTTC. Translation gives CASSPGTGWYEQYF. This chain joins TRBV28 and TRBJ2-5; D tentatively fits TRBD1 or TRBD2 (5 bases each). The closer fit of TRBJ2-7 to the DNA end suggests the J call may be wrong. Germline lookup yields CDR1 MDHEN and CDR2 SYDVKM. The CDR3 loop spans 14 amino acids.

The rearrangement links TRBV28 to TRBJ1-5; the match to TRBD1 covers 9 bases. V shed 6 bases, J shed 0 bases, and the junction held 9 bases outside the gene matches. From germline, CDR1 is MDHEN and CDR2 SYDVKM. The CDR3 is made up of 17 amino acids. CDR3 bases: TGTGCCAGCAGCTCCGGGACAGGGACCTATAGCAATCAGCCCCAGCATTTT. Amino acids: CASSSGTGTYSNQPQHF.

The sample holds one count of this clone. V and J are TRBV28 and TRBJ1-5, with unresolved D. CDR1 MDHEN and CDR2 SYDVKM come from the germline V gene. V lost 5 bases and J lost 1, with 9 bases in between. The CDR3 runs 14 residues. CDR3 nucleotide sequence: TGTGCCAGCAGTACCTACAGCAGCAATCAGCCCCAGCATTTT. This encodes CASSTYSSNQPQHF. Combining the CDR3 with reference TRBV28 and TRBJ1-5 gives the whole variable domain DVKVTQSSRYLVKRTGEKVFLECVQDMDHENMFWYRQDPGLGLRLIYFSYDVKMKEKGDIPEGYSVSREKKERFSLILESASTNQTSMYLCASSTYSSNQPQHFGDGTRLSIL.

The chain employs TRBV15 and TRBJ2-7; D call uncertain. This CDR3 is 14 amino acids long. Germline CDR1 and CDR2: LNHNV and YYDKDF (reference sequence). V shed 0 bases and J shed 0 bases, with 6 bases lying between them. This chain's CDR3 is CATSRESSSYEQYF. Here the CDR3 DNA reads TGTGCCACCAGCAGAGAAAGTAGCTCCTACGAGCAGTACTTC. Based on the CDR3 plus reference TRBV15 and TRBJ2-7, the full variable domain is DAMVIQNPRYQVTQFGKPVTLSCSQTLNHNVMYWYQQKSSQAPKLLFHYYDKDFNNEADTPDNFQSRRPNTSFCFLDIRSPGLGDTAMYLCATSRESSSYEQYFGPGTRLTVT.

This clone showed up just once. The V gene is TRBV6-5, the J gene TRBJ2-2, with D tentatively TRBD1 (6 bases). The CDR3 extends over 16 amino acids. With 0 bases removed from V and 7 bases from J, the gap between germline ends came to 15 bases. Germline CDR1 and CDR2: MNHEY and SVGAGI. The CDR3 reads CASSYSGTLGIGELFF. The CDR3 coding sequence is TGTGCCAGCAGTTACTCGGGGACATTGGGGATCGGGGAGCTGTTTTTT.

The chain is built from TRBV28 and TRBJ2-1; 9 bases line up with TRBD1. Unmatched junction bases numbered 9, after V lost 6 bases and J lost 3 bases. Per the germline V gene, CDR1 is MDHEN and CDR2 is SYDVKM. The CDR3 contains 16 residues. CDR3 sequence (DNA): TGTGCCAGCAGCCCAACCGGGACAGGGAACTACAATGAGCAGTTCTTC. Translated, it gives CASSPTGTGNYNEQFF.

This chain uses TRBV4-2 with TRBJ2-5; tentatively, D is TRBD1 (5 bases). V was cut by 2 bases and J by 4 bases, with 17 bases left in between. CDR3 size: 16 residues. Germline assignment: CDR1 LGHNA and CDR2 YNFKEQ. This CDR3 is CASSQTLGRAAETQYF. CDR3 in DNA: TGTGCCAGCAGCCAAACCCTTGGCAGGGCCGCAGAGACCCAGTACTTC.

V usage is TRBV15 and J usage is TRBJ2-7; possibly TRBD2 for D (6 bases). Trimming left V 2 bases short and J 2 bases short, with 16 bases between. The length of the CDR3 is 16 residues. CDR1 LNHNV and CDR2 YYDKDF come from the germline V gene (reference sequence). CDR3 amino acids: CATSRPGTEMAYEQYF. CDR3 coding DNA: TGTGCCACCAGCAGACCTGGGACTGAGATGGCCTACGAGCAGTACTTC.

The rearrangement links TRBV6-1 to TRBJ2-2; 11 bases are a match to TRBD2. The germline CDR1 and CDR2 sequences are MNHNS and SASEGT. J gave up 5 bases and V 3 bases, and 11 bases lay outside the gene matches. The CDR3 is made up of 18 amino acids. CDR3 loop: CASSERLAGGPWTGELFF. CDR3 DNA sequence: TGTGCCAGCAGTGAGAGGCTAGCGGGAGGCCCGTGGACCGGGGAGCTGTTTTTT.

V usage is TRBV4-1 and J usage is TRBJ2-3; TRBD1 matches at 7 bases. After removal of 5 bases from V and 9 bases from J, the junction contained 5 bases not matched to a gene. The CDR3 covers 12 residues. From germline, CDR1 is MGHRA and CDR2 YSYEKL. CDR3 protein: CASSRGPTTQYF. The CDR3 coding sequence is TGCGCCAGCAGCAGGGGGCCTACCACGCAGTATTTT.

The chain links TRBV7-3 to TRBJ2-1; 12 nucleotides agree with TRBD2. J lost 7 bases, V lost 1 base, and 11 bases had no gene match. CDR1 and CDR2 (germline): SGHTA, FQGTGA. The CDR3 is 18 amino acids. CDR3 DNA sequence: TGTGCCAGCAGCTTAAAGGCTAGCGGGAGGGCCTGGTATAATGAGCAGTTCTTC. It encodes CASSLKASGRAWYNEQFF. Complete variable domain (other parts from reference TRBV7-3 and TRBJ2-1): GAGVSQTPSNKVTEKGKYVELRCDPISGHTALYWYRQSLGQGPEFLIYFQGTGAADDSGLPNDRFFAVRPEGSVSTLKIQRTERGDSAVYLCASSLKASGRAWYNEQFFGPGTRLTVL.